This T cell receptor beta chain was captured in a study of cytomegalovirus exposure and HLA in healthy donors. Study-wide results and caveats: Using a false discovery rate of 0.05, a later analysis showed that approximately 18,000 TCR beta sequences were associated with HLA alleles. The analysis excluded some indistinguishable V segments, including TRBV6-2 and TRBV6-3.

Primers included in the PCR were 60 Vbeta and 13 Jbeta primers. Data came from immunoSEQ multiplex PCR; TCRdb stores just in-frame clones and leaves some out. The data contain about 140,000 clones, around 80% of them singletons. There are 14 residues in the CDR3. V was pared by 1 base and J by 4 bases, with 10 bases between. Germline CDR1 reads SGHTA; CDR2 reads FQGTGA. Comments on this clone: As yet, its antigen is unknown.

The V and J genes are TRBV7-3 and TRBJ1-1; D unclear. The clonotype originates from a woman aged 50 to 65 in good health and CMV-seropositive. The sequenced sample consisted of PBMCs. CDR3 sequence (DNA): TGTGCCAGCAGCTTAAGGGGAGCGGCCACTGAAGCTTTCTTT. As protein: CASSLRGAATEAFF.